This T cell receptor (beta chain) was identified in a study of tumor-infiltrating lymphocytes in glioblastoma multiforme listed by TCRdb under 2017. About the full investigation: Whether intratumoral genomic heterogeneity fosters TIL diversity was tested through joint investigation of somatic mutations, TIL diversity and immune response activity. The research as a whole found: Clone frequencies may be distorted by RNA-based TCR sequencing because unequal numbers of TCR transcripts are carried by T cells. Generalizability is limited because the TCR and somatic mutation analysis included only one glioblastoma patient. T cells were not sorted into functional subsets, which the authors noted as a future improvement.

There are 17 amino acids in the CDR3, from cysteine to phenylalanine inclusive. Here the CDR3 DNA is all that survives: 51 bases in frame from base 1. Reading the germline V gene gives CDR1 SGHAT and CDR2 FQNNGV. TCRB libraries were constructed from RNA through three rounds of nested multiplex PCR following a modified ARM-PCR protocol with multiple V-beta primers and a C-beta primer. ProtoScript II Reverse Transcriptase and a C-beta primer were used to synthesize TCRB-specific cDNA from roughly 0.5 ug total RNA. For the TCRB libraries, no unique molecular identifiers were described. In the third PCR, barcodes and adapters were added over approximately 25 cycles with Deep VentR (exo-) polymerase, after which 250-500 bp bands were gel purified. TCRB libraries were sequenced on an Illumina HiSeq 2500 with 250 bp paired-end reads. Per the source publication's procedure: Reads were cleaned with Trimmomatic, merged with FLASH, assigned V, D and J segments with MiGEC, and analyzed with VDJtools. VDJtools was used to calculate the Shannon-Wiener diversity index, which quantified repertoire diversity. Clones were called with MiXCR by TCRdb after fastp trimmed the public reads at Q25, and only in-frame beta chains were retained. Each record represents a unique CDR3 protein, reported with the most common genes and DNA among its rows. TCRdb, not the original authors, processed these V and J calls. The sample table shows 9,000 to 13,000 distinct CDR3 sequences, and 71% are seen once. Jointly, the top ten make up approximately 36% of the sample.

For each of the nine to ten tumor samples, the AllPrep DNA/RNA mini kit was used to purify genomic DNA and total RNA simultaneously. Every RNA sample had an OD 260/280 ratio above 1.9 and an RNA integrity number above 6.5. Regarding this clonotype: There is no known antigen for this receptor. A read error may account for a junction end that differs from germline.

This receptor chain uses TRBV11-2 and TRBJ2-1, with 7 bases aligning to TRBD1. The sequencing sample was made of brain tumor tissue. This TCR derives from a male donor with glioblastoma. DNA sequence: TGTGCCAGCAGCTTACCAGTAAGGGGGCCATCGCGCAATAAGCAGTTCTTC. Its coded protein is CASSLPVRGPSRNKQFF.